These 17 T cell receptor beta chains were sequenced from one sample in a study of control samples from healthy donors and cancer patients. Data came from immunoSEQ multiplex PCR; TCRdb stores just in-frame clones and leaves some out. The profile shows fewer than 50,000 clones, around 90% of them singletons. The sequencing sample was made of PBMCs. These receptors were taken from a man aged 25 to 45 with colorectal cancer.

Points on this clone: A junction end diverges from the germline sequence, so it may reflect a read error. Other DNA variants within this sample encode the same CDR3. J is TRBJ2-7 and V is TRBV7-8; D possibly corresponds to TRBD1 (5 bases). This CDR3 has 19 residues. Germline assignment: CDR1 SGHVS and CDR2 FQNEAQ. The CDR3 region is CASSPNALARAKFTYEQYF. The CDR3 bases are TGTGCCAGCAGCCCCAACGCTTTAGCCAGGGCGAAATTCACCTATGAGCAGTACTTC.

The gene calls are TRBV6-2 or TRBV6-3 and TRBJ2-1; D possibly corresponds to TRBD1 (5 bases). The CDR3 has 15 amino acids. Germline V lookup: CDR1 MNHEY, CDR2 SVGEGT. Trimming stripped 4 bases from V and 16 bases from J, with 26 bases between. DNA of the CDR3: TGTGCCAGCAGTTCCGCATTATCCAGGGCTAACCGCCCCTTCTTC. Translated, it gives CASSSALSRANRPFF.

The chain is built from TRBV19 and TRBJ2-1; D remains ambiguous. CDR1 and CDR2 (germline): LNHDA, SQIVND (reference sequence). The V end was cut by 4 bases, the J end by 9 bases, with 13 bases between. CDR3 length equals 13 residues. The chain's CDR3 is CASSRLVAGEQFF. CDR3 DNA: TGTGCCAGTAGTAGGCTCGTGGCTGGTGAGCAGTTCTTC.

The chain couples TRBV14 to TRBJ2-7; D may be TRBD2 (6 bases). Trimming removed 5 bases at V and 5 bases at J, with 19 bases between. The CDR3 consists of 15 residues. In germline, CDR1 is SGHDN, CDR2 FVKESK. CDR3 protein: CASSYVPGGIDEQYF. CDR3 in DNA: TGTGCCAGCAGCTACGTACCGGGCGGGATTGACGAGCAGTACTTC.

The rearrangement joins TRBV4-1 to TRBJ1-4; D unresolved. Germline V gives CDR1 MGHRA, CDR2 YSYEKL. V was shortened by 2 bases and J by 8 bases, with 9 bases between the two germline ends. There are 13 residues in the CDR3. CDR3 DNA sequence: TGCGCCAGCAGCCAACTCCTAGGGGAAAAACTGTTTTTT. It yields the protein CASSQLLGEKLFF.

V usage is TRBV6-2 or TRBV6-3 and J usage is TRBJ1-1; D unresolved. This CDR3 region has 15 residues. CDR1 and CDR2 (germline): MNHEY, SVGEGT. Trimming shortened V by 2 bases and J by 1 base, and 11 bases separated the two germline ends. CDR3 in DNA: TGTGCCAGCAGTTACATTTTGGCGGGGAACACTGAAGCTTTCTTT. This gives the protein CASSYILAGNTEAFF.

The rearrangement links TRBV6-6 to TRBJ1-6, with 7 bases fitting TRBD1. Germline-derived CDR1 and CDR2 are MNHNY and SVGAGI (reference sequence). There are 15 residues in the CDR3. J was trimmed by 6 bases and V by 4 bases; bases with no gene match: 6. The CDR3 coding sequence is TGTGCCAGCAGTTTGACACGGGACAGTAATTCACCCCTCCACTTT. Amino acids: CASSLTRDSNSPLHF.

The chain employs TRBV3-1 (or the pseudogene TRBV3-2) and TRBJ1-2; 10 nucleotides align to TRBD1. The ends lost 5 bases at V and 5 bases at J; junction bases unmatched: 8. Looked up from germline, CDR1 is LGHDT and CDR2 is YNNKEL (reference sequence). This CDR3 contains 15 residues. The CDR3 coding sequence is TGTGCCAGCAGCAACCGACAGGGGGCGAAGTATGGCTACACCTTC. It yields the protein CASSNRQGAKYGYTF.

This sequence joins TRBV18 and TRBJ2-3; a weak D match, TRBD1 (6 bases). Trimming removed 3 bases at V and 2 bases at J, with 18 bases between. Germline V gene data show CDR1 as KGHSH and CDR2 as LQKENI. This CDR3 has 17 residues. CDR3 sequence reads: CASSPYRETIFTDTQYF. In DNA, the CDR3 is TGTGCCAGCTCACCGTACAGGGAAACGATCTTCACAGATACGCAGTATTTT.

The rearrangement joins TRBV30 to TRBJ1-2, with D perhaps matching TRBD1 (5 bases). The length of the CDR3 is 13 residues. From germline, CDR1 is GTSNPN and CDR2 SVGIG (reference sequence). Trimming pared 0 bases from V and 8 bases from J, leaving 13 bases between. The DNA for the CDR3 is TGTGCCTGGAGTGTAGGGGAGGGAGGCGGCTACACCTTC. It codes for CAWSVGEGGGYTF.

This chain uses TRBV6-5 with TRBJ1-2; 8 bases map to TRBD1. V dropped 6 bases and J dropped 6; count of bases not matched to a gene: 9. Germline loops: CDR1 MNHEY, CDR2 SVGAGI. The CDR3 runs 14 residues. The DNA of the CDR3 is TGTGCCAGCAGCTTCCCGCAGGGGGCGCATGGCTACACCTTC. As protein: CASSFPQGAHGYTF.

The chain employs TRBV9 and TRBJ1-2, with D tentatively TRBD1 (5 bases). The V end lost 3 bases, the J end lost 4 bases, and 13 bases lay between the germline ends. The CDR3 is made up of 14 amino acids. Germline V CDR1 and CDR2: SGDLS, YYNGEE. Here the CDR3 reads CASSELGRGYGYTF. The CDR3 nucleotides read TGTGCCAGCAGCGAACTTGGGAGGGGCTATGGCTACACCTTC.

The J gene is TRBJ2-1, the V gene TRBV2; 7 bases align to TRBD2. The CDR3 contains 17 residues. Germline V gives CDR1 SNHLY, CDR2 FYNNEI. With 6 bases clipped from V and 3 bases from J, the junction kept 14 bases outside the gene matches. CDR3 in DNA: TGTGCCAGCAGCGGTCAGTGGTTGCGGGGGTTCTACAATGAGCAGTTCTTC. Its translation: CASSGQWLRGFYNEQFF.

The rearrangement links TRBV30 to TRBJ1-2; D gene uncertain. V lost 0 bases and J 1 base, leaving 3 bases between the germline ends. Germline CDR1 and CDR2: GTSNPN and SVGIG (reference sequence). The CDR3 sequence is 12 residues long. DNA for the CDR3: TGTGCCTGGAGTGTCTTTAACTATGGCTACACCTTC. It specifies CAWSVFNYGYTF.

V and J are TRBV6-5 and TRBJ1-6; D is undetermined. CDR1 is MNHEY and CDR2 is SVGAGI in the germline V gene. V was clipped by 2 bases and J by 2 bases, with 10 bases between them. The CDR3 consists of 16 residues. CDR3: CASSYAGSAYNSPLHF. The CDR3 nucleotides read TGTGCCAGCAGTTACGCCGGATCCGCCTATAATTCACCCCTCCACTTT.

Here the CDR3 reads CASKEGPSGNTIYF. CDR3 nucleotides: TGTGCCAGCAAAGAGGGCCCCTCTGGAAACACCATATATTTT. The chain is built from TRBV27 and TRBJ1-3, with D unresolved. The germline gives CDR1 MNHEY, CDR2 SMNVEV (reference sequence). V was trimmed by 7 bases and J by 0 bases, leaving 10 bases between them. The CDR3 has 14 amino acids.

The chain joins TRBV29-1 to TRBJ1-5, with D unclear. The CDR3 is made up of 13 amino acids. Germline CDR1 SQVTM, CDR2 ANQGSEA. Deletions cut 4 bases from V and 0 bases from J, with 7 bases between. The CDR3 reads CSVAWGSNQPQHF. The CDR3 DNA reads TGCAGCGTTGCTTGGGGTAGCAATCAGCCCCAGCATTTT.